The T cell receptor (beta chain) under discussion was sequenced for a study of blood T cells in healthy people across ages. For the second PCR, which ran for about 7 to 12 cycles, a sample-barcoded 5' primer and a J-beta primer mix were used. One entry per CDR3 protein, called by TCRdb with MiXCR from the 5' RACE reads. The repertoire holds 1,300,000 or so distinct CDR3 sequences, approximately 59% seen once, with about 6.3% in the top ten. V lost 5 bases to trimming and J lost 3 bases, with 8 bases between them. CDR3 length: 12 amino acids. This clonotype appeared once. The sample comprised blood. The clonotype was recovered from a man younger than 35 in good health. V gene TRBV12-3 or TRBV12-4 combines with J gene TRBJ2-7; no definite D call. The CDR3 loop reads CASSHRIYEQYF. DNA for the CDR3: TGTGCCAGCAGTCACAGAATCTACGAGCAGTACTTC.